Listed here are 32 T cell receptor beta chains from one sample, sequenced in a study. TCRdb reprocessed the 5' RACE reads via MiXCR and lists one record per CDR3 protein. The sample includes tens of thousands of distinct CDR3 sequences, roughly 28% seen only once; the top ten take 3% to 3.5%. The sample consisted of tumor-infiltrating memory CD4+ T cells sorted from the breast tumor. Subset reported: memory CD4+ T cells, CD4+CD45RO+CD25-. These receptors were collected from a female donor with breast cancer.

On this clonotype: A junction end diverges from the germline sequence, so it may reflect a read error. The chain carries TRBV28 and TRBJ2-7; D is undetermined. The CDR3 spans 13 residues. The germline gives CDR1 MDHEN, CDR2 SYDVKM. CDR3 in DNA: TGTGCCAGCAGCTTATCGCAGGTCCCCCGGCAGTACTTC. It translates to CASSLSQVPRQYF.

At least ten counts were recorded for this clonotype. The gene calls are TRBV6-6 and TRBJ1-5; D is possibly TRBD1 (5 bases). The V gene lost 10 bases and the J gene lost 3 bases, with 16 bases spanning the gap. Germline V gene sequence: CDR1 MNHNY, CDR2 SVGAGI (reference sequence). The CDR3 extends over 14 amino acids. The CDR3 protein is CATTTGAINQPQHF. As DNA, the CDR3 is TGTGCCACCACAACCGGGGCCATCAATCAGCCCCAGCATTTT.

The chain combines TRBV5-6 with TRBJ2-7; TRBD1 is a possible D gene (5 bases). The CDR3 loop spans 15 amino acids. Trimming took off 0 bases at V and 2 bases at J, with 12 bases between the two ends. Germline values: CDR1 SGHDT, CDR2 YYEEEE. The CDR3 is CASSLVDRPTYEQYF. As DNA, the CDR3 is TGTGCCAGCAGCTTGGTTGACAGACCTACCTACGAGCAGTACTTC.

This clonotype was seen only a few times. The chain employs TRBV6-2 or TRBV6-3 and TRBJ1-2, with TRBD1 identical over 7 bases. The V gene end was trimmed by 7 bases and the J gene end by 3 bases; junction bases not matched to a gene: 8. Germline V gene data show CDR1 as MNHEY and CDR2 as SVGEGT. This CDR3 spans 14 amino acids. The CDR3 nucleotides are TGTGCCAGCACCCCAACAGGGGTCGACTATGGCTACACCTTC. This encodes CASTPTGVDYGYTF.

The rearrangement uses TRBV20-1 and TRBJ2-3; D is uncertain. The CDR3 contains 14 residues. The V gene's germline CDR1 is DFQATT and CDR2 SNEGSKA (reference sequence). Trimming took 2 bases from V and 7 from J, leaving 16 bases between them. The DNA of the CDR3 is TGCAGTGCTAGACTGAACATAAGGAAAAATACGCAGTATTTT. This codes for CSARLNIRKNTQYF.

This chain connects TRBV5-1 to TRBJ1-1; TRBD1 is a possible D gene (5 bases). Trimming removed 6 bases from V and 1 base from J, with 13 bases in between. Germline-derived CDR1 and CDR2 are SGHRS and YFSETQ. The CDR3 contains 14 residues. CDR3 DNA: TGCGCCAGCACCGTTGTCGGGGGGAACACTGAAGCTTTCTTT. Protein: CASTVVGGNTEAFF. Full variable domain (rest looked up from reference TRBV5-1 and TRBJ1-1): KAGVTQTPRYLIKTRGQQVTLSCSPISGHRSVSWYQQTPGQGLQFLFEYFSETQRNKGNFPGRFSGRQFSNSRSEMNVSTLELGDSALYLCASTVVGGNTEAFFGQGTRLTVV.

The rearrangement joins TRBV7-2 to TRBJ2-7; D ambiguous. This CDR3 is built from 13 residues. Germline V CDR1 and CDR2: SGHTA, FQGNSA. Deletions cut 5 bases from V and 0 bases from J, with 8 bases between. CDR3 in amino acids: CASSPRSSYEQYF. The CDR3 DNA sequence: TGTGCCAGCAGCCCGCGAAGCTCCTACGAGCAGTACTTC. Supplemented by reference TRBV7-2 and TRBJ2-7, the full variable domain reads GAGVSQSPSNKVTEKGKDVELRCDPISGHTALYWYRQSLGQGLEFLIYFQGNSAPDKSGLPSDRFSAERTGGSVSTLTIQRTQQEDSAVYLCASSPRSSYEQYFGPGTRLTVT.

Regarding this clonotype: A much larger clonotype is one base distant, so this may be a read error. The V gene is TRBV12-3 or TRBV12-4, the J gene TRBJ2-3, with 7 bases lining up with TRBD2. The CDR3 extends over 14 amino acids. The CDR3 DNA follows: TGTACCAGCTCACCCGGGAGGAGCACAGATACGCAGTATTTT. The encoded protein is CTSSPGRSTDTQYF.

V gene TRBV9 combines with J gene TRBJ2-2; no definite D call. CDR1 is SGDLS, CDR2 YYNGEE, per germline. The CDR3 is 14 amino acids. V dropped 0 bases and J dropped 6 bases, with 9 bases sitting between them. Written as DNA, the CDR3 is TGTGCCAGCAGCGTAGTATCCCTGCCCGGGGAGCTGTTTTTT. Translating gives CASSVVSLPGELFF.

This clonotype was counted a few times. The gene calls are TRBV20-1 and TRBJ1-1, with a tentative D call TRBD1 (5 bases). Germline CDR1 and CDR2: DFQATT and SNEGSKA (reference sequence). The V end lost 6 bases, the J end lost 0 bases, and 14 bases lay between the germline ends. The CDR3 is made up of 14 amino acids. The CDR3 spells CSARRGGMNTEAFF. The CDR3 coding sequence is TGCAGTGCCCGTCGGGGGGGAATGAACACTGAAGCTTTCTTT.

This chain links TRBV7-3 with TRBJ2-1, with TRBD2 matching 12 bases. CDR3 length: 16 residues. Trimming removed 5 bases from V and 5 bases from J; junction bases left unmatched: 7. Germline loops: CDR1 SGHTA, CDR2 FQGTGA. The CDR3, as DNA: TGTGCCAGCAGCGACACTAGCGGGAGGAACCACAATGAGCAGTTCTTC. Translation: CASSDTSGRNHNEQFF.

V is TRBV6-2 or TRBV6-3 and J is TRBJ2-1; the D gene is possibly TRBD2 (7 bases). The CDR3 is made up of 14 amino acids. V was shortened by 6 bases and J by 8 bases, with 17 bases between the two germline ends. From germline, CDR1 is MNHEY and CDR2 SVGEGT. The chain's CDR3 is CASRLRGGRDEQFF. As DNA, the CDR3 is TGTGCCAGCAGGCTTAGGGGGGGCCGGGATGAGCAGTTCTTC.

The chain employs TRBV7-2 and TRBJ2-7; D remains ambiguous. Between the trimmed V and J ends, which lost 4 bases and 3 bases, there was a span of 10 bases. CDR1 is SGHTA and CDR2 is FQGNSA in the germline V gene. CDR3 length equals 13 residues. CDR3 residues: CASSSINSYEQYF. In DNA, the CDR3 is TGTGCCAGCAGCTCAATTAACAGCTACGAGCAGTACTTC.

With regard to this clonotype: In this CDR3 the conserved last residue, phenylalanine or tryptophan, is missing, so a read error is likely. V gene TRBV7-9 combines with J gene TRBJ1-2, with 9 bases that match TRBD1. Germline CDR1 and CDR2: SEHNR and FQNEAQ (reference sequence). The CDR3 runs 14 residues. V lost 4 bases to trimming and J lost 5 bases; unmatched junction nucleotides: 5. The CDR3 DNA reads as TGTGCCAGCAGCTCAGAAGGACAGGGGTATGGCTACACCTGC. This codes for CASSSEGQGYGYTC.

The chain carries TRBV6-5 and TRBJ1-5; D ambiguous. The V gene's germline CDR1 is MNHEY and CDR2 SVGAGI. V lost 7 bases to trimming and J lost 3 bases, with 13 bases between them. The CDR3 length is 14 residues. CDR3 DNA: TGTGCCAGCAAACCCGCAGACTTCAATCAGCCCCAGCATTTT. It encodes CASKPADFNQPQHF.

This clonotype was counted at least ten times. The chain recombines TRBV29-1 with TRBJ2-1; D may match TRBD1 or TRBD2 (5 bases each). Germline loops: CDR1 SQVTM, CDR2 ANQGSEA. This CDR3 contains 12 residues. Trimming cost V 4 bases and J 8 bases, with 12 bases left between them. CDR3: CSVVGVGYEQFF. The CDR3 DNA reads as TGCAGCGTTGTGGGGGTCGGGTATGAGCAGTTCTTC.

There are many counts of this clonotype. V usage is TRBV7-8 and J usage is TRBJ2-1; no clear D. In germline, CDR1 is SGHVS, CDR2 FQNEAQ. The CDR3 has 11 amino acids. Trimming stripped 5 bases from V and 10 bases from J, with 9 bases between. CDR3 bases: TGTGCCAGCAGCCCCTCGACAGAGCAGTTCTTC. This translates into CASSPSTEQFF.

A few counts support this clonotype. The chain has TRBV5-1 and TRBJ1-1; no clear D. V lost 0 bases to trimming and J lost 0 bases, with 9 bases between them. CDR1 is SGHRS and CDR2 is YFSETQ in the germline V gene. This CDR3 has 15 residues. CDR3 in amino acids: CASSLDPGVNTEAFF. The DNA for the CDR3 is TGCGCCAGCAGCTTGGATCCGGGCGTGAACACTGAAGCTTTCTTT.

Comment on this clonotype: One junction end disagrees with the germline gene, perhaps due to a read error. The chain uses TRBV5-1 and TRBJ1-1; 8 nucleotides agree with TRBD1. CDR1 is SGHRS, CDR2 YFSETQ, per germline. The CDR3 spans 15 residues. This chain's CDR3 is CASGLTQGAETEAFF. The CDR3 DNA follows: TGCGCCAGCGGCTTGACGCAGGGGGCAGAGACTGAAGCTTTCTTC.

The V call is TRBV5-5, the J call TRBJ2-5; 10 bases map to TRBD1. Germline CDR1 and CDR2: SGHKS and YYEKEE (reference sequence). The V gene end was trimmed by 0 bases and the J gene end by 9 bases; junction bases not matched to a gene: 5. The CDR3 is 14 residues long. The CDR3 region has the DNA TGTGCCAGCAGCTTGGTTGGGACAGGGGAGGCCCAGTACTTC. It is translated as CASSLVGTGEAQYF.

Only a few counts were recorded for this clonotype. This sequence joins TRBV3-1 and TRBJ1-4; D is unresolved. Germline values: CDR1 LGHDT, CDR2 YNNKEL (reference sequence). This CDR3 comprises 13 residues. V was cut by 2 bases and J by 8 bases, with 9 bases left in between. CDR3 in amino acids: CASSQNLGEKLFF. The CDR3 coding sequence is TGTGCCAGCAGCCAAAATTTGGGGGAAAAACTGTTTTTT.

This chain links TRBV20-1 with TRBJ1-2; no firm D call. Per germline, CDR1 DFQATT and CDR2 SNEGSKA (reference sequence). The CDR3 consists of 13 residues. CDR3 sequence reads: CSVPPATDYGYTF. For the CDR3, the DNA is TGCAGCGTGCCCCCGGCGACTGACTATGGCTACACCTTC.

This chain joins TRBV29-1 and TRBJ2-3, with TRBD2 matching 9 bases. After removal of 7 bases from V and 1 base from J, the junction contained 9 bases not matched to a gene. The CDR3 spans 15 residues. Germline V gives CDR1 SQVTM, CDR2 ANQGSEA. CDR3 sequence reads: CSAQSGGSGTDTQYF. The DNA for the CDR3 is TGCAGCGCACAAAGCGGGGGGTCGGGCACAGATACGCAGTATTTT.

This chain joins TRBV9 and TRBJ1-2; perhaps TRBD1 as D (5 bases). This CDR3 comprises 13 residues. The germline gives CDR1 SGDLS, CDR2 YYNGEE. V was clipped by 6 bases and J by 2 bases, with 11 bases between them. DNA of the CDR3: TGTGCCAGCAAGTCAGGGCAGAACTATGGCTACACCTTC. Amino acid sequence: CASKSGQNYGYTF.

The chain has TRBV4-1 and TRBJ2-7, with no clear D. This CDR3 contains 13 residues. Germline CDR1 reads MGHRA; CDR2 reads YSYEKL. Trimming cost V 8 bases and J 3 bases, with 14 bases left between them. CDR3 residues: CASGPGPGYEQYF. CDR3 nucleotides: TGCGCCAGCGGTCCAGGACCGGGCTACGAGCAGTACTTC.

The chain combines TRBV18 with TRBJ2-2; 11 bases align to TRBD2. CDR1 is KGHSH, CDR2 LQKENI, per germline. The CDR3 loop spans 15 amino acids. With V trimmed by 6 bases and J by 7 bases, 7 bases remained unmatched. The CDR3 spells CASSREGLADGELFF. CDR3 coding DNA: TGTGCCAGCTCCCGAGAGGGACTAGCGGACGGGGAGCTGTTTTTT.

The chain has TRBV5-1 and TRBJ2-3, with TRBD2 matching 10 bases. Germline V gives CDR1 SGHRS, CDR2 YFSETQ. The trim removed 3 bases at V and 4 bases at J, leaving 26 bases unmatched. The CDR3 runs 22 residues. The CDR3 region has the DNA TGCGCCAGCAGCTACGACAGGCCCCCCAGGACTAGCGGAAATTATTGGGCAGATACGCAGTATTTT. Amino acids: CASSYDRPPRTSGNYWADTQYF.

The chain is built from TRBV7-2 and TRBJ1-5; D unresolved. This CDR3 has 16 residues. Germline V CDR1 and CDR2: SGHTA, FQGNSA. With 1 base removed from V and 4 bases from J, the gap between germline ends came to 14 bases. The CDR3, as DNA: TGTGCCAGCAGCTTAGATGTCGCGGCTAGGAATCAGCCCCAGCATTTT. Its protein product is CASSLDVAARNQPQHF.

The rearrangement joins TRBV3-1 to TRBJ2-1; 15 bases fit TRBD2. Germline V gives CDR1 LGHDT, CDR2 YNNKEL (reference sequence). CDR3 size: 19 residues. V lost 4 bases, J lost 6 bases, and 13 bases stayed unmatched. The CDR3 bases are TGTGCCAGCAGCCCGCGGGGACTAGCGGGAGGAGGAAGACGCAATGAGCAGTTCTTC. Translation gives CASSPRGLAGGGRRNEQFF.

This clonotype was seen at least ten times. The rearrangement uses TRBV7-6 and TRBJ2-3; possibly TRBD1 for D (5 bases). Trimming pared 0 bases from V and 3 bases from J, leaving 10 bases between. The CDR3 length is 15 residues. CDR1 is SGHVS and CDR2 is FNYEAQ in the germline V gene. The CDR3 nucleotides read TGTGCCAGCAGCTTAGCCGGAGCAGGGACAGATACGCAGTATTTT. Translating it yields CASSLAGAGTDTQYF.

Many counts were recorded for this clonotype. The chain joins TRBV5-1 to TRBJ2-1; 11 bases are a match to TRBD2. J gave up 9 bases and V 5 bases, and 10 bases lay outside the gene matches. The germline CDR1 and CDR2 sequences are SGHRS and YFSETQ. The CDR3 runs to 15 residues. CDR3 in DNA: TGCGCCAGCAGACTACTAGCGGGAGCAGATGGTGAGCAGTTCTTC. Its protein product is CASRLLAGADGEQFF.

Written as DNA, the CDR3 is TGCAGTGCTGGCCCGGGACAGGGGACTAACGAGCAGTACTTC. Translating it yields CSAGPGQGTNEQYF. This chain uses TRBV20-1 with TRBJ2-7; 10 bases match TRBD1. Losses at the gene ends were 5 bases for V and 5 bases for J; bases not matched to a gene: 9. Germline lookup yields CDR1 DFQATT and CDR2 SNEGSKA (reference sequence). The CDR3 contains 14 residues.